The sample holds many counts of the clone carrying this TCR beta chain. Its antigen is as yet unknown. Germline lookup yields CDR1 SGHVS and CDR2 FQNEAQ. V gave up 4 bases and J gave up 5 bases, with 14 bases separating them. There are 14 residues in the CDR3. The data derive from a study of Graves' ophthalmopathy and Graves' hyperthyroidism. As for the study in general: Hyperthyroidism was considered stable when no ophthalmopathy appeared within 18 months of follow-up. Study results and limitations: Ophthalmopathy cases were distinguished from stable hyperthyroidism by a 13-signature model, reaching around 88% sensitivity and roughly 80% specificity.

Amplifying from RNA transcripts, the study obtained TCR beta CDR3 regions. First-round RT-PCR employed HTBI primers, with a second-round multiplex PCR after it. TCRdb re-called the multiplex PCR reads with MiXCR, one entry per CDR3 protein. The sample comprises over a million distinct CDR3 sequences, 35% to 45% of which are singletons, and roughly 10% rests with the top ten. The receptor comes from an adult man with Graves' hyperthyroidism. Sample: peripheral blood or thyroid tissue (not recorded which). The rearrangement links TRBV7-8 to TRBJ1-1; TRBD1 is a possible D gene (5 bases). As DNA, the CDR3 is TGTGCCAGCAGCTCCGACGGGACCCTAACTGAAGCTTTCTTT. Translated, it gives CASSSDGTLTEAFF.